This entry lists 7 T cell receptor beta chains sequenced from one sample in a study of blood T cell repertoires in COVID-19. Sequencing was performed with immunoSEQ multiplex PCR; in TCRdb, only in-frame clones are kept and a portion is missing. The profile shows some 150,000 clones, approximately 80% of them singletons. The sequenced sample consisted of peripheral blood. These TCRs come from a woman aged 60-75 years with active or convalescent COVID-19.

This clone appeared once. The chain is built from TRBV2 and TRBJ1-5; D perhaps matches TRBD1 (5 bases). This CDR3 has 15 residues. V was shortened by 6 bases and J by 1 base, with 13 bases between the two germline ends. Germline CDR1 and CDR2: SNHLY and FYNNEI. The CDR3: CASRPGATSNQPQHF. CDR3 coding DNA: TGTGCCAGCAGACCTGGGGCGACCAGCAATCAGCCCCAGCATTTT.

The chain couples TRBV4-3 to TRBJ1-1; the match to TRBD1 covers 9 bases. Germline loops: CDR1 LGHNA, CDR2 YSLEER. This CDR3 spans 17 amino acids. With V trimmed by 1 base and J by 1 base, 7 bases remained unmatched. In nucleotides, the CDR3 is TGCGCCAGCAGCCAAGGGACAGGGGCCATCACGAACACTGAAGCTTTCTTT. It codes for CASSQGTGAITNTEAFF.

This clone came up once. This rearrangement joins TRBV28 to TRBJ2-1, with D possibly being TRBD2 (6 bases). Germline V gene lookup returns CDR1 MDHEN and CDR2 SYDVKM. CDR3 length: 14 residues. V gave up 5 bases and J gave up 3 bases, with 11 bases separating them. The CDR3 is CASSGLLYYNEQFF. CDR3 coding DNA: TGTGCCAGCAGTGGACTATTGTACTACAATGAGCAGTTCTTC.

This chain uses TRBV5-8 with TRBJ1-2, with D perhaps TRBD1 (5 bases). V shed 0 bases and J shed 7 bases, with 19 bases lying between them. Germline CDR1 is SGHTS and CDR2 is YDEGEE. CDR3 length: 16 amino acids. This CDR3 reads CASSLEVKDLGGGYTF. The CDR3 DNA follows: TGTGCCAGCAGCTTGGAAGTCAAGGACCTGGGGGGTGGCTACACCTTC.

The chain couples TRBV4-1 to TRBJ1-1; perhaps TRBD1 as D (6 bases). CDR3 length: 15 amino acids. Deletions cut 0 bases from V and 4 bases from J, with 12 bases between. The germline gives CDR1 MGHRA, CDR2 YSYEKL. The CDR3, as DNA: TGCGCCAGCAGCCAAGAATTGGGAGGGGGCACTGAAGCTTTCTTT. This translates into CASSQELGGGTEAFF.

This chain's CDR3 is CATSDSRTGQPQHF. Here the CDR3 DNA reads TGTGCCACCAGTGATTCCCGAACAGGCCAGCCCCAGCATTTT. This chain joins TRBV24-1 and TRBJ1-5, with a tentative D call TRBD1 (5 bases). This CDR3 has 14 amino acids. V lost 2 bases and J 7 bases, leaving 11 bases between the germline ends. Germline V gives CDR1 KGHDR, CDR2 SFDVKD.

The chain carries TRBV6-5 and TRBJ1-1, with TRBD1 as a possible D gene (6 bases). The CDR3 totals 14 residues. V was clipped by 5 bases and J by 4 bases, with 14 bases between them. The V gene's germline CDR1 is MNHEY and CDR2 SVGAGI. The CDR3 sequence: CASSLEDSGTEAFF. The CDR3 DNA is TGTGCCAGCAGTCTCGAGGACAGCGGCACTGAAGCTTTCTTT.